A selection of T cell receptor beta chains follows, all from one sample in a study of blood T cells in healthy people across ages. MiXCR was run by TCRdb on the 5' RACE reads, yielding one entry per CDR3 protein. Counted here are fewer than 1,200,000 distinct CDR3 sequences, about 25% occurring once; the ten biggest clones make up around 0.75%. This sample was shared with a second study, whose subject was T cells of mothers and their children.

Input material: blood. The receptor set was obtained from a girl aged 2 to 10 in good health. CDR3s include the opening cysteine and the closing phenylalanine or tryptophan. D genes are given only for firm matches. Only part of the rows carry a size: once, few, many, or a class if the clone is expanded.

d_call clone_size j_call v_call cdr3_nt cdr3_aa
TRBD2 NA TRBJ2-7 TRBV7-2 TGTGCCAGCAGCTCCCCGAACGGCCTAGCGGGAGTTGCCGAGCAGTACTTC CASSSPNGLAGVAEQYF
TRBD1 NA TRBJ2-3 TRBV7-9 TGTGCCAGCAGTTCCGGACAGGGTGTAGATACGCAGTATTTT CASSSGQGVDTQYF
NA NA TRBJ2-3 TRBV5-1 TGCGCCAGCAGCTTGGAATCCCGGTCCCGATGGACAGATACGCAGTATTTT CASSLESRSRWTDTQYF
NA NA TRBJ2-3 TRBV7-3 TGTGCCAGCAGCTCCCCGACAGAAAACACAGATACGCAGTATTTT CASSSPTENTDTQYF
NA few TRBJ1-2 TRBV7-9 TGTGCCCAGTGGGGGGATGGCTACACCTTC CAQWGDGYTF
NA NA TRBJ2-7 TRBV4-3 TGCGCCAGCAGCCAAGATACTGGCAGCACCTACGAGCAGTACTTC CASSQDTGSTYEQYF
TRBD2 NA TRBJ2-1 TRBV5-1 TGCGCCGGGGGAGCGGGAGGGCCTGGGAATGAGCAGTTCTTC CAGGAGGPGNEQFF
NA NA TRBJ2-1 TRBV20-1 TGCAGTGCAAGGTGGTTGGGAATGTTCTACAATGAGCAGTTCTTC CSARWLGMFYNEQFF
TRBD2 many TRBJ2-2 TRBV2 TGTGCCAGCAGTGAACTAGCGGGAAGTACCGGGGAGCTGTTTTTT CASSELAGSTGELFF
NA NA TRBJ1-4 TRBV29-1 TGCAGCGTTGTTTCCGGGGAGGCTGAAAAACTGTTTTTT CSVVSGEAEKLFF
TRBD1 few TRBJ2-7 TRBV4-1 TGCGCCAGCAGCCAAGCTCGGGACAGCTCCTACGAGCAGTACTTC CASSQARDSSYEQYF
NA NA TRBJ1-2 TRBV6-1 TGTGCCAGCTCATCGCAGGCTTATGGCTACACCTTC CASSSQAYGYTF
TRBD2 few TRBJ2-1 TRBV5-1 TGCGCCAGCAGCCATAGCGGGAGGGCGGTCAATGAGCAGTTCTTC CASSHSGRAVNEQFF
TRBD1 NA TRBJ1-4 TRBV12-5 TGTGCTAGTGGTCCGGGACAGTCAAATGAAAAACTGTTTTTT CASGPGQSNEKLFF
NA few TRBJ1-2 TRBV27 TGTGCCAGCAGTTTATCGGGGGACGAGGGCCTCTATGGCTACACCTTC CASSLSGDEGLYGYTF
NA NA TRBJ1-1 TRBV12-3/TRBV12-4 TGTGCCAGCATCTCAGGCGTCAGTGAAGCTTTCTTT CASISGVSEAFF
NA NA TRBJ2-3 TRBV9 TGTGCCAGCAGCGACCGTCGAGCGAGCACAGATACGCAGTATTTT CASSDRRASTDTQYF
NA few TRBJ1-2 TRBV4-2 TGTGCCAGCAGCCACCCCGGGACAATGAATGGCTACACCTTC CASSHPGTMNGYTF
NA few TRBJ2-5 TRBV7-9 TGTGCCAGCAGCTTATCTATTGGGGGCAGAGAGACCCAGTACTTC CASSLSIGGRETQYF
TRBD1 NA TRBJ2-4 TRBV24-1 TGTGCCACCAGGGGGACAGGGGACGACATTCAGTACTTC CATRGTGDDIQYF
TRBD1 NA TRBJ1-2 TRBV15 TGTGCCACCAGCACCTTCTCTACAGGGGGAGGTGGCTACACCTTC CATSTFSTGGGGYTF
NA few TRBJ2-6 TRBV19 TGTGCCAGTACTTTTCGGGTCTCTGGGGCCAACGTCCTGACTTTC CASTFRVSGANVLTF
NA NA TRBJ1-2 TRBV29-1 TGCAGCGCCAACACAGGTTCCGCGGGTGGCTACACCTTC CSANTGSAGGYTF
NA NA TRBJ1-2 TRBV5-1 TGCGCCAGCAGCTTGAGTTCGTCTAATGGCTACACCTTC CASSLSSSNGYTF
NA NA TRBJ2-1 TRBV7-2 TGTGCCAGCAGTTTCAGTCTCGTGGGTTCCCAGCAGAATGAGCAGTTCTTC CASSFSLVGSQQNEQFF
NA few TRBJ1-6 TRBV20-1 TGCAGTGCTAGGGGGCAGGCCTATAATTCACCCCTCCACTTT CSARGQAYNSPLHF
NA NA TRBJ1-2 TRBV7-9 TGTGCCAGCAGCTTACCAGGAGTTGACTATGGCCACACCTTC CASSLPGVDYGHTF
NA NA TRBJ1-1 TRBV9 TGTGCCAGCAGTTCAATGGACACTGAAGCTTTCTTT CASSSMDTEAFF
NA NA TRBJ2-5 TRBV4-3 TGCGCCAGCAGCCAAGAAATCCTAGAGGGAGAGACCCAGTACTTC CASSQEILEGETQYF
TRBD2 few TRBJ2-1 TRBV24-1 TGTGCCACCAGTGACTTGGGACTAGCGGGAGGTGAGCAGTTCTTC CATSDLGLAGGEQFF
TRBD2 NA TRBJ2-1 TRBV27 TGTGCCAGCAGTTTATATCCTAGCGGGAGGTACAATGGGCAGTTCTTC CASSLYPSGRYNGQFF
TRBD1 NA TRBJ1-1 TRBV28 TGTGCCAGCAGCTATGACAGGGGCATGAACACTGAAGCTTTCTTT CASSYDRGMNTEAFF
NA NA TRBJ1-1 TRBV5-5 TGTGCCAGCAGCTGGACCACGAGCACTGAAGCTTTCTTT CASSWTTSTEAFF
NA NA TRBJ1-1 TRBV10-3 TGTGCCTCCGGGAGCGCGGGACGGGACACTGAAGCTTTCTTT CASGSAGRDTEAFF
NA NA TRBJ2-3 TRBV27 TGTGCCAGCGGTTTAGCCGGAGGAGATACGCAGTATTTT CASGLAGGDTQYF
NA once TRBJ2-7 TRBV9 TGTGCCAGCAGCGTAGAAGAGAAGAGCTCCTACGAGCAGTACTTC CASSVEEKSSYEQYF
NA NA TRBJ1-4 TRBV4-3 TGCGCCAGCAGCCAACACGACAGAGCAACTAATGAAAAACTGTTTTTT CASSQHDRATNEKLFF
NA NA TRBJ2-5 TRBV29-1 TGCAGCGTTGAAGAACTAGATGGAGAGACCCAGTACTTC CSVEELDGETQYF
NA few TRBJ1-5 TRBV11-2 TGTGCCAGCAGCTTCTCACAGATCAATCAGCCCCAGCATTTT CASSFSQINQPQHF
TRBD2 few TRBJ2-5 TRBV6-1 TGTGCCAGCAGTCCGCAAACGGGGGGGTTAGCCGGAGAGACCCAGTACTTC CASSPQTGGLAGETQYF
NA NA TRBJ2-7 TRBV7-2 TGTGCCAGCAGCTTGTGGGGCAAGATGGGCGTGCAGTACTTC CASSLWGKMGVQYF
TRBD2 few TRBJ2-1 TRBV20-1 TGCAGTGCTTTCCTAGCGGGAGATACCTACAATGAGCAGTTCTTC CSAFLAGDTYNEQFF
TRBD2 few TRBJ2-3 TRBV7-2 TGTGCCAGCAGCCTAGCGGGAAGGCAGGCAGATACGCAGTATTTT CASSLAGRQADTQYF
TRBD1 few TRBJ1-2 TRBV13 TGTGCCAGCAGCTTGGGACAGGGATATCTACACGACTACACCTTC CASSLGQGYLHDYTF
NA NA TRBJ1-5 TRBV3-1 TGTGCCAGCAGCCAAGATCCGGGGCAGCCCCAGCATTTT CASSQDPGQPQHF
NA NA TRBJ2-5 TRBV24-1 TGTGCCACCAGTGATTCTGTCCGGATGACGGGAGAGACCCAGTACTTC CATSDSVRMTGETQYF